The rows below give T cell receptor beta chains drawn from one sample of a study of tumor-infiltrating lymphocytes in oesophageal squamous cell carcinoma. TCRdb recomputed calls from the PCR reads with MiXCR, one row per CDR3 protein. Of about 7,200 distinct CDR3 sequences listed, approximately 15% are singletons. The sample taken for sequencing was blood. All receptors come from a male donor with esophageal squamous cell carcinoma. Each CDR3 is given with its conserved first and last residue. A D gene is named only where the DNA matches it firmly. Clone size is stated in some rows and not others, as once, few, many or a class when expanded.

>TRBV7-3|.|.|TRBJ1-1
TGTGCCAGCAGCCTTGGGGGGGCTGGAATAGAGCAGTTCTTT
CASSLGGAGIEQFF
>TRBV10-3|.|.|TRBJ1-1
TGTGCCATCACCTCAAGATGGACGGGGGTCGCTGAAGCTTTCTTT
CAITSRWTGVAEAFF
>TRBV2|few|.|TRBJ1-5
TGTGCCAGCAGTGAAGCCAGCGCAAATCAGCCCCAGCATTTT
CASSEASANQPQHF
>TRBV7-9|medium-sized|TRBD1|TRBJ1-4
TGTGCCAGCAGCTGGACCGGGACAGAAACTGAAAAACTGTTTTTT
CASSWTGTETEKLFF
>TRBV29-1|.|.|TRBJ1-2
TGCAGCGTTGAAGAGGGGCACGGTCTTGGCTACACCTTC
CSVEEGHGLGYTF
>TRBV7-7|.|.|TRBJ2-3
TGTGCCAGCAGCTCACAAATCGGGCAGGGCAGGCTAGGGGAGCGGTATTTT
CASSSQIGQGRLGERYF
>TRBV7-9|many|TRBD2|TRBJ2-1
TGTGCCAGCAGCGTGGGACTAGTTAATGAGCAGTTCTTC
CASSVGLVNEQFF
>TRBV7-2|large|.|TRBJ2-1
TGTGCCAGCAGCTTATACGGGGGCCTCCACTCCTACAATGAGCAGTTCTTC
CASSLYGGLHSYNEQFF
>TRBV19|.|TRBD1|TRBJ2-4
TGTGCCAGTAGGAATGTTGGACAGGGGGTCATTCTAGCCAAAAACATTCAGTACTTC
CASRNVGQGVILAKNIQYF
>TRBV29-1|.|.|TRBJ2-1
TGCAGCGGAGGTGGAGGGGGGGCCTACAATGAGCAGTTCTTC
CSGGGGGAYNEQFF
>TRBV28|many|.|TRBJ1-5
TGTGCCAGCAGTCCAGCCCGGGACTATAGCAATCAGCCCCAGCATTTT
CASSPARDYSNQPQHF
>TRBV20-1|few|.|TRBJ2-1
TGCAGTGCGGGGGGACTTCATGAAGAGACCCAGTTCTTC
CSAGGLHEETQFF
>TRBV12-3/TRBV12-4|medium-sized|.|TRBJ2-5
TGTGCCAGCAGTTTAAGGTTAGGGGAGACCCAGTACTTC
CASSLRLGETQYF
>TRBV6-4|many|TRBD2|TRBJ2-3
TGTGCCAGCAGTGACTCTTCCCAAAGCGGGGGGAGCACAGATACGCAGTATTTT
CASSDSSQSGGSTDTQYF
>TRBV6-1|medium-sized|.|TRBJ2-5
TGTGCCAGCAGTGAAGCGTGGGTGGGTTTAGAGACCCAGTACTTC
CASSEAWVGLETQYF
>TRBV5-1|many|.|TRBJ2-5
TGCGCCAGCAGCCATGGGGACGACAGTCACGAGACCCAGTACTTC
CASSHGDDSHETQYF
>TRBV2|few|.|TRBJ2-7
TGTGCCAGCAGTGAGGGCCATTCCTACGAGCAGTACTTC
CASSEGHSYEQYF
>TRBV4-2|many|.|TRBJ2-5
TGTGCCAGCAGCCAAGTTCGGGGGTTCCGACAGACCCAGTACTTC
CASSQVRGFRQTQYF
>TRBV6-1|many|.|TRBJ2-7
TGTGCCAGCAAGAACAAACAAAGCTCCTACGAGCAGTACTTC
CASKNKQSSYEQYF
>TRBV7-5|once|.|TRBJ2-5
.
CISVPEVRLGQSTETQCF
>TRBV5-5|.|TRBD2|TRBJ2-7
TGTGCCAGCAGCCTGGTGCTAGCGGGGGCCACCCCGTCCTACGAGCAGTACTTC
CASSLVLAGATPSYEQYF
>TRBV24-1|many|.|TRBJ2-7
TGTGCCACCAGTGATGTTTGGAAAGAGAGCTCCTACGAGCAGTACTTC
CATSDVWKESSYEQYF
>TRBV4-1|few|.|TRBJ1-4
TGCGCCAGCAGCCAAGAGGAGGCATGGGGAAAACTGTTTTTT
CASSQEEAWGKLFF
>TRBV6-1|medium-sized|.|TRBJ2-5
TGTGCCAGCAGTCCTAACTTTCGGGGAGAGACCCAGTACTTC
CASSPNFRGETQYF
>TRBV11-2|many|.|TRBJ2-1
TGTGCCAGCAGCTTAGGAATCCCAAGGGAAGGTGGGCAGTTCTTC
CASSLGIPREGGQFF
>TRBV19|.|.|TRBJ1-1
TGTGCCAGTAGTAGGGGGAGGGAGACTGAAGCTTTCTTT
CASSRGRETEAFF
>TRBV7-9|many|TRBD1|TRBJ1-6
TGTGCCAGCAGCTCCAAACCCGGGACAGGGTTCAATTCACCCCTCCACTTT
CASSSKPGTGFNSPLHF
>TRBV19|.|.|TRBJ2-7
TGTGCCAGTAGTATATTCGGGACAAAGAATTCACCCCTCCACTTC
CASSIFGTKNSPLHF
>TRBV27|many|.|TRBJ1-4
TGTGCCAGCAGTTTAGGTGCGGGGGAAAAACTGTTTTTT
CASSLGAGEKLFF
>TRBV5-5|many|TRBD1|TRBJ2-2
TGTGCCAGCAGCTTGTCACAGGGGGCTGAAACCGGGGAGCTGTTTTTT
CASSLSQGAETGELFF